The entry below describes one TCR beta chain. The antigen remains undetermined. The cDNA had a unique molecular identifier and a template-switch universal primer site. TCRdb redid the calling of the 5' RACE reads with MiXCR, one entry per CDR3 protein. The repertoire holds 1.5 million to 2 million distinct CDR3 sequences, with less than 35% as singletons. The sample comes from a study of identical twins. General study findings and limits: Out-of-frame alpha sequences shared by twins showed excess low generation probability. The more abundant beta clonotypes in cord blood had fewer insertions, and memory repertoires did not show this.

Trimming stripped 11 bases from V and 6 bases from J, with 26 bases between. The CDR3 is 16 residues long. Germline CDR1 reads MNHEY; CDR2 reads SMNVEV (reference sequence). Sequences were obtained from cord blood. This sequence joins TRBV27 and TRBJ1-5; possibly TRBD1 for D (5 bases). The source is a newborn girl in good health. The CDR3 nucleotides read TGTGCCGATAAGGGGATAATAGGGCGTGATGCTCAGCCCCAGCATTTT. Translating it yields CADKGIIGRDAQPQHF.